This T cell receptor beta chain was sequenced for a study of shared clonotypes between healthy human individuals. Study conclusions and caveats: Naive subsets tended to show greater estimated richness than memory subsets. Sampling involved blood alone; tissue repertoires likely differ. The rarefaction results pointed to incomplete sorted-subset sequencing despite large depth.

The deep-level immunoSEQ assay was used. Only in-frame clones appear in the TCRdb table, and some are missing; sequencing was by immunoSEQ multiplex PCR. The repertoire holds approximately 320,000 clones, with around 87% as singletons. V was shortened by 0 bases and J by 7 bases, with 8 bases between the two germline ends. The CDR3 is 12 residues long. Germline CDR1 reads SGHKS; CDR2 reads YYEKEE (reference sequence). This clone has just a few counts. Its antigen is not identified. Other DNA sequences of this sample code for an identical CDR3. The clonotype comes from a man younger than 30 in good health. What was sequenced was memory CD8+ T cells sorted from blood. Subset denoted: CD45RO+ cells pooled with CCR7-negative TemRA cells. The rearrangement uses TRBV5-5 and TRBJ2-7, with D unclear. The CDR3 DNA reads TGTGCCAGCAGCTTGGGCCCCACGGAGCAGTACTTC. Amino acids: CASSLGPTEQYF. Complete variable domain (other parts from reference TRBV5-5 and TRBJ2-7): DAGVTQSPTHLIKTRGQQVTLRCSPISGHKSVSWYQQVLGQGPQFIFQYYEKEERGRGNFPDRFSARQFPNYSSELNVNALLLGDSALYLCASSLGPTEQYFGPGTRLTVT.